The TCR beta chain under discussion was sequenced for a study of cytomegalovirus exposure and HLA in healthy donors. About the research overall: An earlier analysis found fewer than 140 million unique TCR beta sequences from about 190 million T cells. Points from the study as a whole: A further, later analysis showed that HLA-associated TCR beta chains (compared with equally common others) were more clonally expanded. About 87% or about 30% of the time was how often most TCR beta V segments were productive, according to an earlier analysis.

These donors, healthy bone marrow donors, were studied. PCR primers comprised 60 Vbeta and 13 Jbeta primers. Some clones are missing from TCRdb's copy, which holds only in-frame ones; the method was immunoSEQ multiplex PCR. The sample consists of 160,000 or so clones, around 78% of them appearing once. Per the germline V gene, CDR1 is GTSNPN and CDR2 is SVGIG (reference sequence). V lost 8 bases, J lost 0 bases, and 13 bases lay in between. This CDR3 contains 13 residues. On this clone: Its antigen is not identified.

Sequences were obtained from PBMCs. The chain combines TRBV30 with TRBJ1-1; D is perhaps TRBD1 (5 bases). The origin of this receptor is a woman aged 35 to 49 in good health and CMV-seronegative. CDR3 DNA: TGTGCCCGCCAGGACACCATGAACACTGAAGCTTTCTTT. It codes for CARQDTMNTEAFF.